This TCR beta chain was captured in a study of shared clonotypes between healthy human individuals. Background on the study: Every donor yielded three CD4 naive, three CD4 memory, two CD8 naive and one CD8 memory plate. The study's findings and limits: Rarefaction gave evidence that sorted-subset sequencing remained incomplete despite large depth.

Libraries were prepared by immunoSEQ multiplex PCR; TCRdb keeps only in-frame clonotypes and omits some of them. This table holds about 2.2 million clones, about 92% found once. CD45RO-negative, CCR7-positively selected cells formed the naive CD8 fraction, excluding terminally differentiated effector memory CD45RA+ cells. The donors were all Caucasian adults (living in Nashville, Tennessee). This clone showed up just once. Antigen: not known. The CDR3 has 15 residues. The V gene lost 7 bases and the J gene lost 0 bases, with 14 bases spanning the gap. CDR1 SGHVS and CDR2 FQNEAQ come from the germline V gene.

The clonotype comes from a man aged 18 to 30 in good health. Some clones in this sample may be carry-over from other donors' samples. The source material was naive CD8+ T cells from PBMCs. V gene TRBV7-8 combines with J gene TRBJ2-3, with D tentatively TRBD2 (6 bases). CDR3 in DNA: TGTGCCAGCACTACCGGGACTCGTAGCACAGATACGCAGTATTTT. Its protein is CASTTGTRSTDTQYF.